The 9 T cell receptor beta chains below were found in one sample sequenced in a study of Ad26.COV2.S vaccination and SARS-CoV-2 variants. Stated treatment: over 15 received Ad26.COV2.S at low or high dose, single or two shots; about 5 received placebo; per-sample allocation not given. Samples analyzed were those drawn on day 63 after the first vaccine or placebo injection. Clones were sequenced by immunoSEQ multiplex PCR, and TCRdb holds only the in-frame ones, with some missing. This repertoire shows 300,000 to 500,000 clones, 75% to 90% found once; its top ten account for 3.5%. The sample here was peripheral blood, taken in a trial of Ad26.COV2.S vaccine versus placebo. The receptors were gathered from a person aged 18-60 years who received the Ad26.COV2.S COVID-19 vaccine or a placebo.

This sequence joins TRBV14 and TRBJ2-7; TRBD2 agrees at 10 bases. The CDR3 covers 15 residues. V lost 0 bases, J lost 6 bases, and 5 bases stayed unmatched. Germline CDR1 and CDR2: SGHDN and FVKESK. The CDR3 bases are TGTGCCAGCAGCCAAGAACCGGGACTAGCGCTCGAGCAGTACTTC. The encoded protein is CASSQEPGLALEQYF.

V gene TRBV7-8 combines with J gene TRBJ2-6; perhaps D is TRBD1 or TRBD2 (5 bases each). CDR1 and CDR2 from the germline V gene are SGHVS and FQNEAQ. The CDR3 runs to 15 residues. Trimming removed 5 bases from V and 8 bases from J, with 16 bases in between. DNA of the CDR3: TGTGCCAGCAGCCCAGGGATTTCGGACTCCAACGTCCTGACTTTC. As protein: CASSPGISDSNVLTF.

V is TRBV5-6 and J is TRBJ2-3; 9 bases map to TRBD1. The CDR3 consists of 15 residues. From germline, CDR1 is SGHDT and CDR2 YYEEEE. The trim removed 2 bases at V and 0 bases at J, leaving 1 base unmatched. In DNA, the CDR3 is TGTGCCAGCAGCTTCGGGACAGGGAGCACAGATACGCAGTATTTT. Protein: CASSFGTGSTDTQYF.

The gene calls are TRBV2 and TRBJ2-7; D is uncertain. The CDR3 has 14 residues. The V end was cut by 2 bases, the J end by 3 bases, with 11 bases between. Germline-derived CDR1 and CDR2 are SNHLY and FYNNEI. The CDR3 coding sequence is TGTGCCAGCAGTGAAACTACCTCAAACTACGAGCAGTACTTC. Protein sequence: CASSETTSNYEQYF.

This clone was found once. The rearrangement joins TRBV6-6 to TRBJ1-1; D ambiguous. V lost 0 bases and J 5 bases, leaving 7 bases between the germline ends. CDR1 MNHNY and CDR2 SVGAGI come from the germline V gene (reference sequence). The CDR3 sequence is 13 residues long. The CDR3 DNA reads TGTGCCAGCAGTTACTCGAGAGAAACTGAAGCTTTCTTT. It yields the protein CASSYSRETEAFF.

The chain links TRBV19 to TRBJ1-2, with TRBD1 as a possible D gene (6 bases). Germline V gives CDR1 LNHDA, CDR2 SQIVND (reference sequence). V was shortened by 1 base and J by 8 bases, with 14 bases between the two germline ends. The CDR3 loop spans 14 amino acids. The CDR3 loop is CASSIADSLRGYTF. In DNA, the CDR3 is TGTGCCAGTAGTATAGCGGACAGCCTGCGGGGCTACACCTTC. Supplemented by reference TRBV19 and TRBJ1-2, the full variable domain reads DGGITQSPKYLFRKEGQNVTLSCEQNLNHDAMYWYRQDPGQGLRLIYYSQIVNDFQKGDIAEGYSVSREKKESFPLTVTSAQKNPTAFYLCASSIADSLRGYTFGSGTRLTVV.

This clone came up once. This chain connects TRBV6-5 to TRBJ1-2; unclear D gene. The CDR3 contains 14 residues. V gave up 8 bases and J gave up 1 base, with 14 bases separating them. Germline V gene lookup returns CDR1 MNHEY and CDR2 SVGAGI. CDR3 region: CASLPQEGNYGYTF. The DNA for the CDR3 is TGTGCCAGCTTGCCCCAAGAGGGTAACTATGGCTACACCTTC.

This sequence joins TRBV29-1 and TRBJ1-2, with TRBD1 as a possible D gene (5 bases). The ends were cut back, 2 bases at V and 10 bases at J, with 14 bases in the middle. The CDR3 loop spans 12 amino acids. Germline-derived CDR1 and CDR2 are SQVTM and ANQGSEA. CDR3 loop: CSVESARGHYTF. Here the CDR3 DNA reads TGCAGCGTTGAAAGCGCCCGGGGCCACTACACCTTC.

The rearrangement uses TRBV27 and TRBJ1-5; D is uncertain. Germline CDR1 and CDR2: MNHEY and SMNVEV (reference sequence). V lost 3 bases, J lost 0 bases, and 9 bases lay in between. This CDR3 has 15 residues. CDR3 residues: CASSLARYSNQPQHF. Here the CDR3 DNA reads TGTGCCAGCAGTTTGGCCCGGTATAGCAATCAGCCCCAGCATTTT.